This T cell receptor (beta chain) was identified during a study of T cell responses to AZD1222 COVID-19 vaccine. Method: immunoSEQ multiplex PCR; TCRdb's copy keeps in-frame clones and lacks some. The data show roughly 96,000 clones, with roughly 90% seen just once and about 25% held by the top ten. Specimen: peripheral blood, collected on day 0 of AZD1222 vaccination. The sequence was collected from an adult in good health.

CDR3 nucleotide sequence: TGCGCCAGCAGCCCAGGGGTGAGCACAGATACGCAGTATTTT. Translated: CASSPGVSTDTQYF. This chain connects TRBV5-1 to TRBJ2-3; TRBD1 is a possible D gene (6 bases). V was pared by 4 bases and J by 0 bases, with 9 bases between. Germline V lookup: CDR1 SGHRS, CDR2 YFSETQ. The CDR3 contains 14 residues.